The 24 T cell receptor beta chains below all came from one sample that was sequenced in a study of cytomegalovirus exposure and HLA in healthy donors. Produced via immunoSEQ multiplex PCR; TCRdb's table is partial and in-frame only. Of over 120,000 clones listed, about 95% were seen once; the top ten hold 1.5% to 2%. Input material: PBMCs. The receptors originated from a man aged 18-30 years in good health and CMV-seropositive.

In DNA form, the CDR3 reads TGTGCCAGCACGGGAGAGGGACAGGGCTACAATGAGCAGTTCTTC. Amino acid sequence: CASTGEGQGYNEQFF. The rearrangement uses TRBV27 and TRBJ2-1, with 9 bases identical to TRBD1. The CDR3 totals 15 residues. The V gene's germline CDR1 is MNHEY and CDR2 SMNVEV (reference sequence). V dropped 7 bases and J dropped 3; count of bases not matched to a gene: 7.

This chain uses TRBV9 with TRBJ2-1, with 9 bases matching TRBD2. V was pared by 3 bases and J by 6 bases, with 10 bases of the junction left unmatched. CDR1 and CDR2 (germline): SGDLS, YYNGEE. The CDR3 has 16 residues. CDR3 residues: CASSALGTSLGNEQFF. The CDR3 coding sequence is TGTGCCAGCAGCGCCCTCGGGACTAGCCTTGGCAATGAGCAGTTCTTC.

CDR3 sequence reads: CASSGNLVRYNEQFF. DNA for the CDR3: TGCGCCAGCAGCGGAAACTTGGTGCGGTACAATGAGCAGTTCTTC. This chain links TRBV5-1 with TRBJ2-1; the D is unclear. CDR3 size: 15 residues. The V end was cut by 4 bases, the J end by 4 bases, with 15 bases between. Germline V gene lookup returns CDR1 SGHRS and CDR2 YFSETQ.

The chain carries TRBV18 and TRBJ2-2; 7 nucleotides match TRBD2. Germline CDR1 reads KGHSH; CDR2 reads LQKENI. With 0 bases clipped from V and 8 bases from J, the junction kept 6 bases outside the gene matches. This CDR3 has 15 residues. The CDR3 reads CASSPPAGRMGELFF. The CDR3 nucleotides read TGTGCCAGCTCACCACCAGCCGGGAGGATGGGGGAGCTGTTTTTT.

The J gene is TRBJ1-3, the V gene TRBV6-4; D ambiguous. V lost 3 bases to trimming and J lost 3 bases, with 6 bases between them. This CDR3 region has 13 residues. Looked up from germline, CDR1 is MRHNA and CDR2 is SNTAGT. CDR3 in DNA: TGTGCCAGCAGTGAGGAGCATGGAAACACCATATATTTT. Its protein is CASSEEHGNTIYF.

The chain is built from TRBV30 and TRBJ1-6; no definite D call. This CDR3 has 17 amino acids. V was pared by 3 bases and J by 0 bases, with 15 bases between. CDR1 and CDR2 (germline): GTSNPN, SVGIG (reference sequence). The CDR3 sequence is CAWRNSRLSSYNSPLHF. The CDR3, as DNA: TGTGCCTGGAGGAACAGTCGATTGAGCTCCTATAATTCACCCCTCCACTTT.

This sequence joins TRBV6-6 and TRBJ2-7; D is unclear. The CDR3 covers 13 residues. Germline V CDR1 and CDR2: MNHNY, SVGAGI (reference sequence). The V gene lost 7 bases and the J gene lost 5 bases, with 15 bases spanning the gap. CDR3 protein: CASTVLFSHEQYF. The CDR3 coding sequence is TGTGCCAGCACCGTACTCTTTAGCCACGAGCAGTACTTC.

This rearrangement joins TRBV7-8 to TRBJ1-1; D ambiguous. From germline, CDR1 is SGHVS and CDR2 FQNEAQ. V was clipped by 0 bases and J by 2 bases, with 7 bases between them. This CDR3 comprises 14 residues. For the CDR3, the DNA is TGTGCCAGCAGCTTAGCGCGAGGTAACACTGAAGCTTTCTTT. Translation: CASSLARGNTEAFF.

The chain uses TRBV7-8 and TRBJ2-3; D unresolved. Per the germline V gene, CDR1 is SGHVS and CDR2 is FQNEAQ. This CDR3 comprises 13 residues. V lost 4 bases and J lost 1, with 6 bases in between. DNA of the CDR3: TGTGCCAGCAGCTCCCAGGGCACAGATACGCAGTATTTT. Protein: CASSSQGTDTQYF.

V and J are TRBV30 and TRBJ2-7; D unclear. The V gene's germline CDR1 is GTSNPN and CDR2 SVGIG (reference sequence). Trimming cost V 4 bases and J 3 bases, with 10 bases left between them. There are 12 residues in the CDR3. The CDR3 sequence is CAWNTGGYEQYF. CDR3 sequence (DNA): TGTGCCTGGAATACTGGCGGCTACGAGCAGTACTTC.

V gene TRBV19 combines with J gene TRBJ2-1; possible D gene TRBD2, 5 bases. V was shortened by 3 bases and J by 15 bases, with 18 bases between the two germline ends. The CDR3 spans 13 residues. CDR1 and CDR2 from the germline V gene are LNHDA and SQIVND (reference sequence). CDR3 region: CASSIGPGRGPFF. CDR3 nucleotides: TGTGCCAGTAGTATCGGGCCTGGGAGAGGGCCGTTCTTC.

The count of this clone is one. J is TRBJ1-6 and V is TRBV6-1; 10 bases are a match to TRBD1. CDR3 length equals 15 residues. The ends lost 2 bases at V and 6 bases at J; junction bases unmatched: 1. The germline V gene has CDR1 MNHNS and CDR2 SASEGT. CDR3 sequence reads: CASSERDRGNSPLHF. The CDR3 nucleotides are TGTGCCAGCAGTGAACGGGACAGGGGTAATTCACCCCTCCACTTT.

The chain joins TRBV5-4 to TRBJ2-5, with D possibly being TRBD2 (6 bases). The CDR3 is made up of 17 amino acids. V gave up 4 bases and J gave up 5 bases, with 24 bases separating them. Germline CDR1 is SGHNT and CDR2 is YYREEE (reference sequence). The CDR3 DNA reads TGTGCCAGCAGCGGTACTCCTTGGAGGGAGGATGGGGAGACCCAGTACTTC. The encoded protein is CASSGTPWREDGETQYF. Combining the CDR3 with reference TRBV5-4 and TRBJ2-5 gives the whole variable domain ETGVTQSPTHLIKTRGQQVTLRCSSQSGHNTVSWYQQALGQGPQFIFQYYREEENGRGNFPPRFSGLQFPNYSSELNVNALELDDSALYLCASSGTPWREDGETQYFGPGTRLLVL.

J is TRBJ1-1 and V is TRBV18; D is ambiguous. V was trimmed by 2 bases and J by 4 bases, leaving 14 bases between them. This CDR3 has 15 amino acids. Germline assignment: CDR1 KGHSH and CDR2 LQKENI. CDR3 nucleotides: TGTGCCAGCTCACCATTGTCCTTTCGGAGCACTGAAGCTTTCTTT. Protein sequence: CASSPLSFRSTEAFF. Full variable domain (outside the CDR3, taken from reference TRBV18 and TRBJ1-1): NAGVMQNPRHLVRRRGQEARLRCSPMKGHSHVYWYRQLPEEGLKFMVYLQKENIIDESGMPKERFSAEFPKEGPSILRIQQVVRGDSAAYFCASSPLSFRSTEAFFGQGTRLTVV.

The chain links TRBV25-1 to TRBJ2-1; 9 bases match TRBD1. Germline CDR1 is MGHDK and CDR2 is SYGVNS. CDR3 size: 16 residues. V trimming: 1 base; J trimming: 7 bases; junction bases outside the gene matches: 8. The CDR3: CASSEFLTGGGNEQFF. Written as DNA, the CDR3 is TGTGCCAGCAGTGAATTTCTCACAGGGGGCGGGAATGAGCAGTTCTTC.

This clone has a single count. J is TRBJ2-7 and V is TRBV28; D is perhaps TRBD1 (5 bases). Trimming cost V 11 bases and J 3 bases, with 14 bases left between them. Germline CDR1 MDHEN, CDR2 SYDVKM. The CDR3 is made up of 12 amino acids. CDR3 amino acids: CAGYRKIYEQYF. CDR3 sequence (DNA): TGTGCCGGGTACAGGAAGATCTACGAGCAGTACTTC.

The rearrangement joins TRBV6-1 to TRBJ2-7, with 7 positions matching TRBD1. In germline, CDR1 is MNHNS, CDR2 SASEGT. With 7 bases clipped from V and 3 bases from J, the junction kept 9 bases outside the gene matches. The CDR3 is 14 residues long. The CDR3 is CASTRTGGHYEQYF. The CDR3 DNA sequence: TGTGCCAGCACCAGGACAGGTGGACACTACGAGCAGTACTTC.

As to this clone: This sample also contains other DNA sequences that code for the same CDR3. CDR3 nucleotides: TGCGCCAGCAGCTCAGGAGGTCCGAACACTGAAGCTTTCTTT. Its translation: CASSSGGPNTEAFF. V usage is TRBV5-1 and J usage is TRBJ1-1; no firm D call. The CDR3 is made up of 14 amino acids. V gave up 3 bases and J gave up 1 base, with 10 bases separating them. The V gene's germline CDR1 is SGHRS and CDR2 YFSETQ.

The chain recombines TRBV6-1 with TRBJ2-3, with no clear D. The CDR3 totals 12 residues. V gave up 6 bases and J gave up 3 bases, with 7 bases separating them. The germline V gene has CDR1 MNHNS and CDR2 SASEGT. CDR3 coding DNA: TGTGCCAGCAGAGAGTTAACAGATACGCAGTATTTT. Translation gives CASRELTDTQYF.

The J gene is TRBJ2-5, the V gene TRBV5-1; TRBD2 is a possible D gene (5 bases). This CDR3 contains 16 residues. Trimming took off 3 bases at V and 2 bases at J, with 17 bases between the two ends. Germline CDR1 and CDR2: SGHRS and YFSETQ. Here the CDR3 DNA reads TGCGCCAGCAGCTCCCGACGGGGAAATCTACAAGAGACCCAGTACTTC. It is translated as CASSSRRGNLQETQYF. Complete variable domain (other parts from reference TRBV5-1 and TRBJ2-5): KAGVTQTPRYLIKTRGQQVTLSCSPISGHRSVSWYQQTPGQGLQFLFEYFSETQRNKGNFPGRFSGRQFSNSRSEMNVSTLELGDSALYLCASSSRRGNLQETQYFGPGTRLLVL.

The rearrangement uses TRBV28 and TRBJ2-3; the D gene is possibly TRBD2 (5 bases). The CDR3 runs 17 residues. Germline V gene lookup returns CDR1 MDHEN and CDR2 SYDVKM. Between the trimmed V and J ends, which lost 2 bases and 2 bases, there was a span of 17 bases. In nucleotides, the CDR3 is TGTGCCAGCAGTTTAAATCGAGCGGAGTGGTCCACAGATACGCAGTATTTT. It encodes CASSLNRAEWSTDTQYF.

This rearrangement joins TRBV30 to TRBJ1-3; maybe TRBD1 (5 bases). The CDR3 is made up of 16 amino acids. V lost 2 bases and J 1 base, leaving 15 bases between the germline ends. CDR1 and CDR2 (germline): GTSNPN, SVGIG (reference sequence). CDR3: CAWSPAGKRSGNTIYF. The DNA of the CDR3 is TGTGCCTGGAGTCCGGCAGGGAAACGTTCTGGAAACACCATATATTTT. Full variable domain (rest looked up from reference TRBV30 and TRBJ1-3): SQTIHQWPATLVQPVGSPLSLECTVEGTSNPNLYWYRQAAGRGLQLLFYSVGIGQISSEVPQNLSASRPQDRQFILSSKKLLLSDSGFYLCAWSPAGKRSGNTIYFGEGSWLTVV.

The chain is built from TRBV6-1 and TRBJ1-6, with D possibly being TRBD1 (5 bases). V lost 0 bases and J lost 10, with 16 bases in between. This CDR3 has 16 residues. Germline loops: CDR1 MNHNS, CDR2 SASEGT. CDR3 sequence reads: CASSEAGGWTISPLHF. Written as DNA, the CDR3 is TGTGCCAGCAGTGAAGCGGGGGGGTGGACAATATCACCCCTCCACTTT.

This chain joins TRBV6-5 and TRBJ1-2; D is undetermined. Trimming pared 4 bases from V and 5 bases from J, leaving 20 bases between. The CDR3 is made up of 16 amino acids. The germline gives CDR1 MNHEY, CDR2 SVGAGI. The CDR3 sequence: CASSFDPWEEGYGYTF. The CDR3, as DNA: TGTGCCAGCAGTTTCGATCCTTGGGAGGAAGGATATGGCTACACCTTC.